The sequence of this T cell receptor (beta chain) was determined in a study of vaccination and CD4 T cells after COVID-19. Study at large: After nasal swab PCR-confirmed SARS-CoV-2, fewer than ten convalescents had mild disease and one severe.

On this clonotype: Its antigen is currently unknown.

Specified time point: late sampling 161 to 241 days after vaccination in a few convalescent patients. Regarding treatment: roughly ten-day PBMC culture with coronavirus spike peptide pools or control peptides (ViraFEST assay). Peptide pool stimulation in ViraFEST expanded antigen-specific T cells, whose TCRs were then sequenced. Germline V gene lookup returns CDR1 LNHDA and CDR2 SQIVND (reference sequence). The length of the CDR3 is 17 residues. V shed 3 bases and J 1 base; nucleotides not matched to a gene: 11. The Oncomine TCR Beta short-read assay was what sequenced the DNA obtained from cultured CD4+ T cells. TCRdb reanalysed the PCR reads using MiXCR and keeps one entry per CDR3 protein. Among around 27,000 distinct CDR3 sequences listed, approximately 40% were seen once. Whole-study results and caveats: Median reactive clonotypes, those recognizing SARS-CoV-2, rose from roughly 19 to 38, not significantly.

The TCR was taken from a human donor who had recovered from COVID-19. Sequenced here: CD4+ T cells from blood, cultured in vitro, sampled about 7 months after SARS-CoV-2 vaccination. The V call is TRBV19, the J call TRBJ2-7, with TRBD2 matching over 8 bases. The CDR3 loop reads CASSIGGTSTPSYEQYF. The CDR3 DNA reads TGTGCCAGTAGTATCGGTGGGACTAGTACACCATCCTACGAGCAGTACTTC.